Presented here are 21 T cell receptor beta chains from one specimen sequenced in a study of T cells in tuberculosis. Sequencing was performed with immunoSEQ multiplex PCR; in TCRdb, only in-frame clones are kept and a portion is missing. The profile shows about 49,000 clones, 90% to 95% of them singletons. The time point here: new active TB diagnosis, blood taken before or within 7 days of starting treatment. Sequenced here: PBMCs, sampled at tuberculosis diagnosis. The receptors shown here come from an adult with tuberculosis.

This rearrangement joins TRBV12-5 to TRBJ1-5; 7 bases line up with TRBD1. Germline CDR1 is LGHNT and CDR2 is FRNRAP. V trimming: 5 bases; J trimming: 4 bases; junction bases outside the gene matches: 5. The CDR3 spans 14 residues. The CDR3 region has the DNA TGTGCTAGTGGTCCCGACAGGGCGAATCAGCCCCAGCATTTT. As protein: CASGPDRANQPQHF.

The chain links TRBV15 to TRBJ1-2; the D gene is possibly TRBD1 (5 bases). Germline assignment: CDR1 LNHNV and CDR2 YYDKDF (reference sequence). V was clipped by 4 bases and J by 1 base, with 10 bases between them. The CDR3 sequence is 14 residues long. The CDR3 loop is CATSTDSVNYGYTF. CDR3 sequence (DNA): TGTGCCACCAGCACAGACAGTGTTAACTATGGCTACACCTTC. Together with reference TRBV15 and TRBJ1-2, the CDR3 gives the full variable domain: DAMVIQNPRYQVTQFGKPVTLSCSQTLNHNVMYWYQQKSSQAPKLLFHYYDKDFNNEADTPDNFQSRRPNTSFCFLDIRSPGLGDTAMYLCATSTDSVNYGYTFGSGTRLTVV.

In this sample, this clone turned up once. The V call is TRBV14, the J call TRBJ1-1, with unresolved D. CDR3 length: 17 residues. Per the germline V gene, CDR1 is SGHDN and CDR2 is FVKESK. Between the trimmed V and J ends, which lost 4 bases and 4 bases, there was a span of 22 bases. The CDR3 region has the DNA TGTGCCAGCAGCCCCCCGGGAATGCCTCTTCACGGCACTGAAGCTTTCTTT. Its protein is CASSPPGMPLHGTEAFF.

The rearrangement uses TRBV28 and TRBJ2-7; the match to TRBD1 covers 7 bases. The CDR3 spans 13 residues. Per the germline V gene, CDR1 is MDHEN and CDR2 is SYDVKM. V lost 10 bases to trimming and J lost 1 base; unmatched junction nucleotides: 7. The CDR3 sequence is CATGTVDSYEQYF. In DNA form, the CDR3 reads TGTGCCACCGGGACAGTGGATTCCTACGAGCAGTACTTC.

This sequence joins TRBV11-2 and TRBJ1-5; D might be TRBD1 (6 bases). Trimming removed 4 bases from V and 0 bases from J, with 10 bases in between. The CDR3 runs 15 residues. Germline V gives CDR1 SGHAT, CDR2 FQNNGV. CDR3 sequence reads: CASSSTGYSNQPQHF. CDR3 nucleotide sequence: TGTGCCAGCAGCTCGACAGGTTATAGCAATCAGCCCCAGCATTTT. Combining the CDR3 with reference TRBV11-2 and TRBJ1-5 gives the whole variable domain EAGVAQSPRYKIIEKRQSVAFWCNPISGHATLYWYQQILGQGPKLLIQFQNNGVVDDSQLPKDRFSAERLKGVDSTLKIQPAKLEDSAVYLCASSSTGYSNQPQHFGDGTRLSIL.

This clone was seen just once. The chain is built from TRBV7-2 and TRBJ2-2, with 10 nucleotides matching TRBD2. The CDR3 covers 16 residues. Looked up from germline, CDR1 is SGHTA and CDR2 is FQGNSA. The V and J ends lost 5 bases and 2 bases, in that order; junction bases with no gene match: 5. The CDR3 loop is CASSQGLAVNTGELFF. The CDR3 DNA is TGTGCCAGCAGCCAAGGACTAGCGGTAAACACCGGGGAGCTGTTTTTT.

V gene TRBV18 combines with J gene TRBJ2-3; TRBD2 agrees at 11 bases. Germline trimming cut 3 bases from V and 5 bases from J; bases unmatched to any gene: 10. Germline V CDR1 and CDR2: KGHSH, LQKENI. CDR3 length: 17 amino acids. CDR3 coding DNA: TGTGCCAGCTCACCCGCCCCACTAGCGGGAGTTAAAGATACGCAGTATTTT. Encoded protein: CASSPAPLAGVKDTQYF.

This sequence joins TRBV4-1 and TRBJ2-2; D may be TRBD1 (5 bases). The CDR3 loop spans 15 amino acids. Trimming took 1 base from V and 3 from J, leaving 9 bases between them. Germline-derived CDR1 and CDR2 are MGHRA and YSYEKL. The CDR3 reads CASSQGDSYTGELFF. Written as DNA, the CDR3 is TGCGCCAGCAGCCAAGGTGACAGTTACACCGGGGAGCTGTTTTTT.

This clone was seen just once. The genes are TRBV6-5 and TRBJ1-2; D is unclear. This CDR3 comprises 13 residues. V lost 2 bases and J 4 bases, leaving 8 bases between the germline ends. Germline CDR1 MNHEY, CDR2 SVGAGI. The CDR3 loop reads CASSYREAYGYTF. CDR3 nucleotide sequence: TGTGCCAGCAGTTACAGGGAGGCCTATGGCTACACCTTC.

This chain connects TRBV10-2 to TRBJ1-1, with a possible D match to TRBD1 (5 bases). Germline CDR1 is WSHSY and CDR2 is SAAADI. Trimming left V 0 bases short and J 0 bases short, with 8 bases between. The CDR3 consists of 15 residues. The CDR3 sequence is CASSESRQLNTEAFF. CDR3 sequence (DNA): TGCGCCAGCAGTGAGTCGAGACAGCTGAACACTGAAGCTTTCTTT.

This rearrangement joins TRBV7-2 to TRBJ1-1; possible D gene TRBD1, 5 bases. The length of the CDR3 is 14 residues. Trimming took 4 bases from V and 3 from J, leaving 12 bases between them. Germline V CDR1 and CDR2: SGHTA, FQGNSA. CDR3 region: CASSSSGFYTEAFF. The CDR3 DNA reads TGTGCCAGCAGCTCTTCAGGGTTTTACACTGAAGCTTTCTTT.

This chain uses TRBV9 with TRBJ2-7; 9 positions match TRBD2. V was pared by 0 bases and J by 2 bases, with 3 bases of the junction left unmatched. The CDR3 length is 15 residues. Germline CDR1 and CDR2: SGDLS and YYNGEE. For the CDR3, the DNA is TGTGCCAGCAGCGTAGGGTCTAGCGGGGCCTACGAGCAGTACTTC. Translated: CASSVGSSGAYEQYF. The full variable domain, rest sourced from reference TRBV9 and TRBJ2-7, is DSGVTQTPKHLITATGQRVTLRCSPRSGDLSVYWYQQSLDQGLQFLIQYYNGEERAKGNILERFSAQQFPDLHSELNLSSLELGDSALYFCASSVGSSGAYEQYFGPGTRLTVT.

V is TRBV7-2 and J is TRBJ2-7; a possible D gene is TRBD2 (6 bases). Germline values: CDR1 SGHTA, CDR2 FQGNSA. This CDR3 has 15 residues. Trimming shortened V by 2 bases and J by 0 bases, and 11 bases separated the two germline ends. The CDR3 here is CASSLSGRSSYEQYF. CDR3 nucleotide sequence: TGTGCCAGCAGCTTAAGCGGGCGCAGCTCCTACGAGCAGTACTTC.

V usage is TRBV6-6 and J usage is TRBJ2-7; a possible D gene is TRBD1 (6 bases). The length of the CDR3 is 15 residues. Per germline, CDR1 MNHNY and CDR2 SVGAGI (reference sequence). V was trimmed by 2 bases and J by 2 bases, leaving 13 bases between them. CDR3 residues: CASSYGTSAAYEQYF. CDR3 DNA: TGTGCCAGCAGTTACGGGACATCTGCCGCCTACGAGCAGTACTTC.

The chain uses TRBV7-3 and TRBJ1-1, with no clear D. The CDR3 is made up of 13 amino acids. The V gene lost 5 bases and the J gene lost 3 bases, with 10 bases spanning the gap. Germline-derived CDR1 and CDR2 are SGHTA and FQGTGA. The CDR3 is CASSAAVYTEAFF. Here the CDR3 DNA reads TGTGCCAGCAGCGCGGCGGTTTACACTGAAGCTTTCTTT.

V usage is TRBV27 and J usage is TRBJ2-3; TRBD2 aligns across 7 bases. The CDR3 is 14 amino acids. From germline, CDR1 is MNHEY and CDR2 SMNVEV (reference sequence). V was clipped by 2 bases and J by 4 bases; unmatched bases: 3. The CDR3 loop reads CASSLAAGSDTQYF. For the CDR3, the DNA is TGTGCCAGCAGTTTAGCAGCGGGATCAGATACGCAGTATTTT.

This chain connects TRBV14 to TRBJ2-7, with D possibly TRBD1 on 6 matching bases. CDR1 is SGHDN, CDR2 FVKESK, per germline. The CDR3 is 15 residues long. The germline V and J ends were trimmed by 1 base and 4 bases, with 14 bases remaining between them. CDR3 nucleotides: TGTGCCAGCAGCCAAGCCCATGACAGGTGGTACGAGCAGTACTTC. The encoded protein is CASSQAHDRWYEQYF. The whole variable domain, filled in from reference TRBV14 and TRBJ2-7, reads EAGVTQFPSHSVIEKGQTVTLRCDPISGHDNLYWYRRVMGKEIKFLLHFVKESKQDESGMPNNRFLAERTGGTYSTLKVQPAELEDSGVYFCASSQAHDRWYEQYFGPGTRLTVT.

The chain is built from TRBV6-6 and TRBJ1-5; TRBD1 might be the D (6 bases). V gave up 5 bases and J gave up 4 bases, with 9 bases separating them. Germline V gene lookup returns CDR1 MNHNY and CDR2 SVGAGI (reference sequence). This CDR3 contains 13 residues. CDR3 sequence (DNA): TGTGCCAGCAGTGCCGGGACAAATCAGCCCCAGCATTTT. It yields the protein CASSAGTNQPQHF.

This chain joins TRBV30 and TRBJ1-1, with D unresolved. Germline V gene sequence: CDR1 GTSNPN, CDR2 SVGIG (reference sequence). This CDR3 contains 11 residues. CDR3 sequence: CATLRYTEAFF. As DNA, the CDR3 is TGTGCGACCCTGAGGTACACTGAAGCTTTCTTT. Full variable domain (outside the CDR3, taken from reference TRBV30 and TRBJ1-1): SQTIHQWPATLVQPVGSPLSLECTVEGTSNPNLYWYRQAAGRGLQLLFYSVGIGQISSEVPQNLSASRPQDRQFILSSKKLLLSDSGFYLCATLRYTEAFFGQGTRLTVV.

The CDR3 reads CAWSVAGIQETQYF. CDR3 sequence (DNA): TGTGCCTGGAGTGTAGCCGGTATCCAAGAGACCCAGTACTTC. This sequence joins TRBV30 and TRBJ2-5; no clear D gene. Germline V CDR1 and CDR2: GTSNPN, SVGIG (reference sequence). The CDR3 runs 14 residues. The germline V and J ends were trimmed by 0 bases and 1 base, with 9 bases remaining between them.

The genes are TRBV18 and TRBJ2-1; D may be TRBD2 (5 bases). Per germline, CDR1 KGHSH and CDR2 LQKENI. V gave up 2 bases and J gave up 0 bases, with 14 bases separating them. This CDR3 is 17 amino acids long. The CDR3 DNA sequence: TGTGCCAGCTCACCATTTGCGGCTGGGAGCTCCTACAATGAGCAGTTCTTC. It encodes CASSPFAAGSSYNEQFF.